The clone carrying this T cell receptor (beta chain) was found a few times. What it binds is not known. The data stem from a study of prognosis after radiotherapy for stage I lung cancer. Overall study results and limits: Tumor-specific reactivity of the expanded TCR clones remained undetermined.

Two-round multiplex PCR amplified TCR beta CDR3 from genomic DNA. Amplification in first-round PCR relied on primers specific to each TRBV and TRBJ gene. TCRdb reprocessed the multiplex PCR reads with MiXCR, giving one entry per CDR3 protein. The data show nearly 25,000 distinct CDR3 sequences, approximately 39% seen once. The receptor was isolated from a donor aged 50 or older with non-small cell lung cancer. Sequenced material: PBMCs, taken before or after stereotactic body radiation therapy (not recorded which).

Here the CDR3 DNA reads TGTGCCTGGAGGCGCGGGGCGAAGACCCAGTACTTC. Translation: CAWRRGAKTQYF. This chain joins TRBV30 and TRBJ2-5, with D tentatively TRBD2 (6 bases). The ends were cut back, 3 bases at V and 6 bases at J, with 11 bases in the middle. CDR1 and CDR2 from the germline V gene are GTSNPN and SVGIG (reference sequence). CDR3 length: 12 residues.